This TCR beta chain was retrieved from a study of T cells in Graves' hyperthyroidism and ophthalmopathy. Trimming left V 8 bases short and J 6 bases short, with 23 bases between. This CDR3 comprises 16 residues. The germline V gene encodes CDR1 ENHRY and CDR2 SYGVKD. RNA transcripts yielded amplified TCR beta CDR3 regions. TCR CDR3 underwent first-round RT-PCR with the HTBI primer set. TCRdb re-called the multiplex PCR reads with MiXCR, one entry per CDR3 protein. Here the sample spans about 610,000 distinct CDR3 sequences, 16% being singletons. V is TRBV10-3 and J is TRBJ2-4, with D possibly being TRBD1 or TRBD2 (6 bases each). The receptor was derived from a woman aged 40-49 years with Graves' ophthalmopathy. Sequencing input: blood. CDR3 in amino acids: CAIPVAQIGGGNIQYF. The CDR3 nucleotides read TGTGCCATCCCAGTGGCCCAAATCGGAGGGGGAAACATTCAGTACTTC.